This is a list of T cell receptor beta chains from one sample in a study of cytomegalovirus exposure and HLA in healthy donors. Produced via immunoSEQ multiplex PCR; TCRdb's table is partial and in-frame only. The repertoire table contains 130,000 to 150,000 clones. Material: PBMCs. Every receptor here comes from a male donor in good health and CMV-seronegative. Each CDR3 is given without its conserved first and last residue.

TRBV13,TRBJ2-3,ASSPGLADPSTDTQY
TRBV6-1,TRBJ2-7,ASSDTSGTPYEQY
TRBV5-6,.,ASSKTGVGEQY
TRBV27,TRBJ1-5,ASSLSQVSNQPQH
TRBV30,TRBJ1-1,AWGQTVNTEAF
TRBV4-3,TRBJ1-6,ASSQARTVDSPLH
TRBV2,TRBJ1-5,ASSAVQGLGQPQH
TRBV6-1,TRBJ2-1,ASSEWGGPGNEQF
TRBV28,TRBJ1-2,ASSLSRFYGYT
TRBV6-5,TRBJ1-2,ASSYSTGKGYT
TRBV7-6,TRBJ2-7,ASSLEFRDYEQY
TRBV5-1,TRBJ2-2,ASSLQYTGELF
TRBV28,TRBJ2-7,ASSLPQVEQY
TRBV7-2,TRBJ1-2,ASSLDSLNYGYT
TRBV5-6,TRBJ1-6,ASSLDRARSYNSPLH
TRBV19,TRBJ1-4,ASSMGTGGNEKLF
TRBV11-2,TRBJ2-7,ASSSSGQAEQY
TRBV19,TRBJ1-2,ASSVTGDYGYT
TRBV6-5,TRBJ2-7,ASRRGVNSYEQY
TRBV27,TRBJ1-5,ASSLSGRAAPQH
TRBV5-6,TRBJ2-2,ASSAGGLYTGELF
TRBV7-8,TRBJ1-3,ASSLGRDRVSIY
TRBV5-6,TRBJ2-1,ASRRGQLSYNEQF
TRBV29-1,TRBJ1-2,SARDRVDYGYT
TRBV7-3,TRBJ2-6,ASSPRSPLNSGANVLT
TRBV28,TRBJ1-6,ASSLSSGDSYNSPLH
TRBV5-1,TRBJ1-2,ASSLTGSHGYT
TRBV2,TRBJ1-2,ASNDIRAVNYGYT
TRBV29-1,TRBJ2-5,SSRGGTAQETQY
TRBV18,TRBJ2-7,ASSSLSEQY
TRBV2,TRBJ2-2,ASNMGPANTGELF
TRBV19,TRBJ2-7,ASSIVGSSYEQY
TRBV30,TRBJ2-7,AWTPQVTYEQY
TRBV7-6,TRBJ1-2,ASTPGVENYGYT
TRBV7-7,TRBJ2-1,ASSLASSGTSGLHNEQF
TRBV12-5,TRBJ2-7,ASGSARIAGEQY
TRBV11-2,TRBJ2-3,ASSLDGASGYFTDTQY
TRBV15,TRBJ2-5,ATSRGGAGETQY
TRBV2,TRBJ1-5,ASTYRNSNQPQH
TRBV6-5,TRBJ1-2,ASTKGTGVGYT